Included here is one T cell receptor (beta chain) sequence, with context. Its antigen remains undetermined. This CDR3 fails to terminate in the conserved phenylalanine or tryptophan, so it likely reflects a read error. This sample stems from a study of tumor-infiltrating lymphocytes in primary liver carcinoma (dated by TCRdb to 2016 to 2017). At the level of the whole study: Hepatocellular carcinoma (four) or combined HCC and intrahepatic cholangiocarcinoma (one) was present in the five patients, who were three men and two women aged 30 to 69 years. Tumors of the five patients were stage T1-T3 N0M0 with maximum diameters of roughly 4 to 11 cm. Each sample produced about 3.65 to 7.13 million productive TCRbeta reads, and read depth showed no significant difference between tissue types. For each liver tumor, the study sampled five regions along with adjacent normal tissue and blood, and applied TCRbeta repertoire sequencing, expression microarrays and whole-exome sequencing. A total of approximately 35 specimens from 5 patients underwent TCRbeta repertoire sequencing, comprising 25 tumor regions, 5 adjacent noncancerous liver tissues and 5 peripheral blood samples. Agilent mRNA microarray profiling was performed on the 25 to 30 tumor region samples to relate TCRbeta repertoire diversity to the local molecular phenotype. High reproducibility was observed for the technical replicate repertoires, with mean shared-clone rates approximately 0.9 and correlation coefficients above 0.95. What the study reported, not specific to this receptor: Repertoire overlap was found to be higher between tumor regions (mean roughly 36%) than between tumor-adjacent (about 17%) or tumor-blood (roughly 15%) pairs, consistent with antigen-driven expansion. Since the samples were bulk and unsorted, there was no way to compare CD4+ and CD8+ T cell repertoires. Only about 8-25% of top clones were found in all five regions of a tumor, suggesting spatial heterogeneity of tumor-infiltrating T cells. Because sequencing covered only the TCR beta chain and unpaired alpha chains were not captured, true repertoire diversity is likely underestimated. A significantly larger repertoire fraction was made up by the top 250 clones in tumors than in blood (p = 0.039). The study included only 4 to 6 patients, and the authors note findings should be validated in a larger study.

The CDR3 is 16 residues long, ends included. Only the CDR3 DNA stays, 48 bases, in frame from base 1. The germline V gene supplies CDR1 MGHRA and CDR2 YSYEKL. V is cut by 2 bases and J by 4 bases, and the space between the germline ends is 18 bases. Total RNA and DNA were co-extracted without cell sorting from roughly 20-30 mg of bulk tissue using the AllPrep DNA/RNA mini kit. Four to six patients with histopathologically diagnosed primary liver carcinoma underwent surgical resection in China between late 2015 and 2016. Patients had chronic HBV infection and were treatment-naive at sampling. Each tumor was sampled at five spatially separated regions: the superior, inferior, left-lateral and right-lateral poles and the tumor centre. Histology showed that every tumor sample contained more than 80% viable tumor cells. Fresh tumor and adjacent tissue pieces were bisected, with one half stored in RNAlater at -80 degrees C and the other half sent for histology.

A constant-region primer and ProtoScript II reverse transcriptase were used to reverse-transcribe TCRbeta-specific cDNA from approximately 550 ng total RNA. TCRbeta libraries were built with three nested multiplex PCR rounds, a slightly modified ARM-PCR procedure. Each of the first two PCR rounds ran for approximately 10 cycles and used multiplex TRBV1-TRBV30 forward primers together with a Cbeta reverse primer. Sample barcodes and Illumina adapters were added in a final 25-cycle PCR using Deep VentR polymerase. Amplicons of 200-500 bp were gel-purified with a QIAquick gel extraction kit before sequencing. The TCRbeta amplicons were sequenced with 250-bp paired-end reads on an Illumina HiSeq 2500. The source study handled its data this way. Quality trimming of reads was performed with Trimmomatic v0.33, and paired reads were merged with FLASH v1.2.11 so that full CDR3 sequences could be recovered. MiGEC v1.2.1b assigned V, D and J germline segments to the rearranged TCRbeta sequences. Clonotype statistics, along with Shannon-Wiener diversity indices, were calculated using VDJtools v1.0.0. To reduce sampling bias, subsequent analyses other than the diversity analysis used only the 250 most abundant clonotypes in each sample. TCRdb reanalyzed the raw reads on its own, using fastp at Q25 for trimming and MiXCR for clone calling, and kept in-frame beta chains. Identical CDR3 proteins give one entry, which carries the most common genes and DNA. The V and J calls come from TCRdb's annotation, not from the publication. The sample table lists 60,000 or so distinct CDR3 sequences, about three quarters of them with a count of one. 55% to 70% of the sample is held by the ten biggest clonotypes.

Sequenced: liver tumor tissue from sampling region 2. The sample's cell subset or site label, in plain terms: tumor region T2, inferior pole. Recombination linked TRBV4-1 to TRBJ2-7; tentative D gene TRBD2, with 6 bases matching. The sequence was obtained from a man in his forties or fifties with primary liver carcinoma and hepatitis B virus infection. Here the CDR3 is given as CASSQSLAKPFYEQYS. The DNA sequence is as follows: TGCGCCAGCAGCCAATCCCTAGCGAAGCCATTTTACGAGCAGTACTCC.